The 17 T cell receptor beta chains below all came from one sample that was sequenced in a study of patients and donors after allogeneic stem cell transplantation. Each CDR3 protein gets one entry after TCRdb re-called the RT-PCR reads with MiXCR. This sample has about 410,000 distinct CDR3 sequences, with 15% to 20% found just once. Sample: blood, either unsorted or a sorted T cell fraction (not recorded which). The receptors originated from a human donor who was either an allogeneic HSCT recipient or a stem cell or donor lymphocyte infusion donor (not recorded which). It is not recorded whose cells these are; they may come from a transplant donor.

This clonotype was detected a few times. This sequence joins TRBV6-1 and TRBJ1-3; a weak D match, TRBD1 (6 bases). The germline V gene encodes CDR1 MNHNS and CDR2 SASEGT. V gave up 3 bases and J gave up 3 bases, with 9 bases separating them. CDR3 size: 14 residues. The CDR3 nucleotides read TGTGCCAGCAGTGAGGGGGCGCGTGGAAACACCATATATTTT. Its translation is CASSEGARGNTIYF.

This clonotype has only a few counts. The chain carries TRBV10-3 and TRBJ2-7, with a tentative D call TRBD1 (6 bases). V lost 5 bases, J lost 5 bases, and 10 bases lay in between. Looked up from germline, CDR1 is ENHRY and CDR2 is SYGVKD. This CDR3 comprises 12 residues. CDR3 DNA sequence: TGTGCCATCAGTAGCGGACAGAACGAGCAGTACTTC. This encodes CAISSGQNEQYF.

In its sample, this clonotype was seen a few times. The chain carries TRBV29-1 and TRBJ2-3; 8 nucleotides match TRBD2. Trimming removed 3 bases from V and 5 bases from J; junction bases left unmatched: 7. There are 14 residues in the CDR3. CDR1 and CDR2 (germline): SQVTM, ANQGSEA. CDR3 loop: CSVDPSGRGDTQYF. CDR3 coding DNA: TGCAGCGTTGACCCTAGCGGGCGGGGAGATACGCAGTATTTT.

J is TRBJ1-1 and V is TRBV6-6; D gene uncertain. Germline V gene data show CDR1 as MNHNY and CDR2 as SVGAGI (reference sequence). V lost 7 bases, J lost 5 bases, and 14 bases lay in between. The CDR3 contains 13 residues. This CDR3 is CASTGCGWTEAFF. The CDR3 DNA follows: TGTGCCAGCACTGGGTGTGGGTGGACTGAAGCTTTCTTT.

In this sample, this clonotype turned up a few times. The chain joins TRBV3-1 to TRBJ1-1; the match to TRBD1 covers 12 bases. The CDR3 length is 17 residues. Germline trimming cut 0 bases from V and 5 bases from J; bases unmatched to any gene: 7. CDR1 is LGHDT and CDR2 is YNNKEL in the germline V gene (reference sequence). The CDR3 DNA sequence: TGTGCCAGCAGCCAAGACGGGACAGGGGGCGCCCGGACTGAAGCTTTCTTT. The encoded protein is CASSQDGTGGARTEAFF.

This clonotype was detected only a few times. This rearrangement joins TRBV7-8 to TRBJ1-3; D is possibly TRBD1 (5 bases). The CDR3 totals 17 residues. Trimming stripped 1 base from V and 0 bases from J, with 13 bases between. Germline V CDR1 and CDR2: SGHVS, FQNEAQ. The CDR3 loop reads CASSLVVRGSSGNTIYF. The CDR3 region has the DNA TGTGCCAGCAGCTTAGTGGTGAGGGGATCCTCTGGAAACACCATATATTTT.

The table lists this clonotype with a few counts. The V gene is TRBV24-1, the J gene TRBJ1-2; 7 nucleotides line up with TRBD1. V shed 4 bases and J 1 base; nucleotides not matched to a gene: 2. CDR3 length equals 14 residues. CDR1 and CDR2 (germline): KGHDR, SFDVKD. The CDR3 is CATSDPGGNYGYTF. CDR3 bases: TGTGCCACCAGTGACCCAGGGGGTAACTATGGCTACACCTTC.

This clonotype was picked up a small number of times. J is TRBJ1-4 and V is TRBV25-1; D is perhaps TRBD1 (5 bases). Germline V gives CDR1 MGHDK, CDR2 SYGVNS. The CDR3 has 16 residues. V lost 1 base, J lost 3 bases, and 12 bases lay in between. CDR3: CASSELTRGPNEKLFF. The CDR3 nucleotides are TGTGCCAGCAGTGAATTAACAAGGGGTCCTAATGAAAAACTGTTTTTT.

The table lists this clonotype with a few counts. The chain has TRBV11-2 and TRBJ1-2; 8 nucleotides align to TRBD1. V lost 3 bases, J lost 5 bases, and 8 bases stayed unmatched. The CDR3 totals 15 residues. Germline V gene lookup returns CDR1 SGHAT and CDR2 FQNNGV. The CDR3 DNA reads TGTGCCAGCAGCTTTCGGGACAGGCGACGGTATGGCTACACCTTC. Protein: CASSFRDRRRYGYTF.

The chain combines TRBV12-3 or TRBV12-4 with TRBJ1-2; D is perhaps TRBD1 (5 bases). This CDR3 region has 16 residues. Trimming pared 6 bases from V and 5 bases from J, leaving 22 bases between. The CDR3 DNA sequence: TGTGCCAGCAGCCCCGAGGGGCGCGCTCCGTTATATGGCTACACCTTC. Encoded protein: CASSPEGRAPLYGYTF.

The chain recombines TRBV6-2 or TRBV6-3 with TRBJ2-1; 8 nucleotides agree with TRBD2. The trim removed 8 bases at V and 4 bases at J, leaving 10 bases unmatched. Germline lookup yields CDR1 MNHEY and CDR2 SVGEGT. This CDR3 has 15 amino acids. The CDR3 DNA follows: TGTGCCAGCTCGGCGGGGGGCAAAGGATACAATGAGCAGTTCTTC. Amino acid sequence: CASSAGGKGYNEQFF.

This clonotype came up a few times. The genes are TRBV9 and TRBJ2-1, with D possibly TRBD2 on 5 matching bases. Trimming pared 4 bases from V and 4 bases from J, leaving 12 bases between. Germline V lookup: CDR1 SGDLS, CDR2 YYNGEE. The CDR3 has 14 amino acids. This chain's CDR3 is CASSPPGKYNEQFF. The CDR3 DNA sequence: TGTGCCAGCAGCCCTCCCGGGAAGTACAATGAGCAGTTCTTC.

This chain joins TRBV2 and TRBJ2-1; D is uncertain. In germline, CDR1 is SNHLY, CDR2 FYNNEI. Trimming stripped 4 bases from V and 5 bases from J, with 9 bases between. The CDR3 sequence is 13 residues long. CDR3 sequence: CASSGVGNNEQFF. The CDR3 DNA reads TGTGCCAGCAGTGGGGTTGGCAACAATGAGCAGTTCTTC.

This clonotype was seen a handful of times. The chain couples TRBV6-5 to TRBJ1-4; D is uncertain. CDR1 is MNHEY, CDR2 SVGAGI, per germline. V was trimmed by 4 bases and J by 3 bases, leaving 12 bases between them. CDR3 length equals 15 residues. The DNA of the CDR3 is TGTGCCAGCAGTTGGTTATACTTCCCTAATGAAAAACTGTTTTTT. Its protein is CASSWLYFPNEKLFF.

There are many counts of this clonotype. The CDR3 loop is CASSYAGQETQYF. The CDR3 DNA sequence: TGTGCCAGCAGTTACGCCGGACAAGAGACCCAGTACTTC. J is TRBJ2-5 and V is TRBV6-6; D gene unclear. The ends were cut back, 2 bases at V and 2 bases at J, with 6 bases in the middle. This CDR3 comprises 13 residues. In germline, CDR1 is MNHNY, CDR2 SVGAGI (reference sequence).

Many counts were recorded for this clonotype. The rearrangement uses TRBV6-1 and TRBJ1-2; possibly TRBD1 for D (6 bases). CDR1 MNHNS and CDR2 SASEGT come from the germline V gene. CDR3 length: 13 residues. The V gene lost 6 bases and the J gene lost 2 bases, with 10 bases spanning the gap. DNA of the CDR3: TGTGCCAGCAGCCGGACAGTCAACTATGGCTACACCTTC. Protein sequence: CASSRTVNYGYTF.

This clonotype was picked up a small number of times. This chain connects TRBV4-3 to TRBJ2-2, with TRBD2 matching 10 bases. The CDR3 runs to 17 residues. Germline V lookup: CDR1 LGHNA, CDR2 YSLEER. Trimming cost V 3 bases and J 2 bases; bases outside gene matches: 6. The CDR3 bases are TGCGCCAGCAGCCAGGAAAGCGGGGGGGCCAACACCGGGGAGCTGTTTTTT. The encoded protein is CASSQESGGANTGELFF.